One and the same sample provided the 9 T cell receptor beta chains below, sequenced in a study of beta chain features in type 1 diabetes. The authors reverse transcribed all of the isolated RNA, so sequencing captured expressed TCRB transcripts. Data came from immunoSEQ multiplex PCR; TCRdb stores just in-frame clones and leaves some out. The sample has 35,000 to 45,000 clones, 64% seen once. Material: Tregs from blood. These receptors originate from a woman between 25 and 40 years old in good health.

The V and J genes are TRBV9 and TRBJ2-2, with D possibly matching TRBD2 (6 bases). The length of the CDR3 is 15 residues. CDR1 is SGDLS, CDR2 YYNGEE, per germline. V lost 4 bases and J 3 bases, leaving 13 bases between the germline ends. The CDR3 nucleotides are TGTGCCAGCAGCCCCCGGGACTTACACACCGGGGAGCTGTTTTTT. It specifies CASSPRDLHTGELFF.

The V gene is TRBV5-4, the J gene TRBJ2-1, with 8 bases fitting TRBD2. CDR1 SGHNT and CDR2 YYREEE come from the germline V gene (reference sequence). The CDR3 covers 15 residues. Unmatched junction bases numbered 8, after V lost 2 bases and J lost 7 bases. The CDR3 loop reads CASSFLAGILNEQFF. The CDR3 bases are TGTGCCAGCAGCTTTCTAGCGGGCATTTTAAATGAGCAGTTCTTC.

To note about this clone: A read error may produce the germline difference seen at one junction end. V is TRBV7-7 and J is TRBJ2-1, with D possibly matching TRBD2 (6 bases). This CDR3 contains 14 residues. Germline V lookup: CDR1 SSHAT, CDR2 FNYEAQ (reference sequence). The CDR3 nucleotides are TGTGCTAGCAGCTTGTCAGCGGGCGGCAATGAGCAGTTCTTC. Protein product: CASSLSAGGNEQFF.

The gene calls are TRBV5-4 and TRBJ2-5; no firm D call. V was trimmed by 1 base and J by 4 bases, leaving 8 bases between them. Per the germline V gene, CDR1 is SGHNT and CDR2 is YYREEE (reference sequence). The CDR3 extends over 13 amino acids. In DNA form, the CDR3 reads TGTGCCAGCAGCTTGTGGCCCGCAGAGACCCAGTACTTC. Protein: CASSLWPAETQYF.

The V call is TRBV6-6, the J call TRBJ2-7; 11 nucleotides agree with TRBD1. Looked up from germline, CDR1 is MNHNY and CDR2 is SVGAGI (reference sequence). V was clipped by 8 bases and J by 2 bases; unmatched bases: 2. There are 13 residues in the CDR3. The CDR3 loop reads CASLGQGAYEQYF. CDR3 DNA: TGTGCCAGCCTGGGACAGGGGGCCTACGAGCAGTACTTC.

This clone was recorded a few times. V and J are TRBV4-3 and TRBJ2-1, with D possibly matching TRBD1 (6 bases). Trimming stripped 0 bases from V and 2 bases from J, with 14 bases between. This CDR3 contains 17 residues. Germline-derived CDR1 and CDR2 are LGHNA and YSLEER. The CDR3 is CASSQETHRDAYNEQFF. The CDR3 DNA follows: TGCGCCAGCAGCCAAGAGACCCACAGGGACGCCTACAATGAGCAGTTCTTC.

This rearrangement joins TRBV30 to TRBJ2-3, with 10 positions matching TRBD2. CDR1 and CDR2 (germline): GTSNPN, SVGIG (reference sequence). The CDR3 sequence is 15 residues long. Trimming cost V 2 bases and J 5 bases; bases outside gene matches: 7. The CDR3 sequence: CAWSKAGGLGDTQYF. CDR3 nucleotide sequence: TGTGCCTGGAGTAAAGCGGGAGGGCTCGGAGATACGCAGTATTTT.

This clone was counted between two and nine times. The chain joins TRBV2 to TRBJ1-5; D remains ambiguous. Per the germline V gene, CDR1 is SNHLY and CDR2 is FYNNEI. Trimming removed 9 bases from V and 7 bases from J, with 13 bases in between. This CDR3 has 12 residues. The CDR3 reads CASAAYLQPQHF. In DNA form, the CDR3 reads TGTGCCAGTGCGGCGTACTTGCAGCCCCAGCATTTT.

As to this clone: Mismatch with germline at one junction end may stem from a read error. Other DNA sequences in the sample encode the same CDR3. The rearrangement joins TRBV9 to TRBJ1-6; weak D call: TRBD1 (5 bases). Germline V gene sequence: CDR1 SGDLS, CDR2 YYNGEE. CDR3 length equals 16 residues. The chain's CDR3 is CASSADTDSYNSPLHF. The CDR3, as DNA: TGTGCCAGCAGCGCGGACACCGACTCCTATAATTCCCCCCTCCACTTT.